Each of the 4 T cell receptor beta chains below was sequenced from the same sample in a study of Graves' ophthalmopathy and Graves' hyperthyroidism. Amplification of the TCR beta CDR3 regions used RNA transcripts (as template). Scientists carried out first-round RT-PCR using HTBI primers and then a second-round multiplex PCR. TCRdb reanalysed the multiplex PCR reads using MiXCR and keeps one entry per CDR3 protein. The table lists about 620,000 distinct CDR3 sequences, 22% of them singletons. Sequenced sample: peripheral blood. These receptor sequences come from a woman younger than 35 with stable Graves' hyperthyroidism. Some clones in this sample may be carry-over from other donors' samples.

Only a few counts were recorded for this clonotype. The chain uses TRBV4-2 and TRBJ2-7, with D perhaps TRBD1 or TRBD2 (5 bases each). The V end lost 1 base, the J end lost 3 bases, and 13 bases lay between the germline ends. Looked up from germline, CDR1 is LGHNA and CDR2 is YNFKEQ. This CDR3 has 15 residues. Here the CDR3 reads CASSQGPGTVYEQYF. The CDR3, as DNA: TGTGCCAGCAGCCAAGGCCCGGGGACGGTCTACGAGCAGTACTTC.

The CDR3 reads CASSSKLNYGYTF. As DNA, the CDR3 is TGTGCCAGCAGTTCCAAGTTAAACTATGGCTACACCTTC. The gene calls are TRBV28 and TRBJ1-2; D gene unclear. Trimming left V 4 bases short and J 2 bases short, with 8 bases between. This CDR3 is built from 13 residues. Germline CDR1 reads MDHEN; CDR2 reads SYDVKM.

The rearrangement uses TRBV3-1 and TRBJ1-2; 8 bases map to TRBD1. The ends lost 3 bases at V and 1 base at J; junction bases unmatched: 4. The CDR3 has 15 residues. The germline V gene has CDR1 LGHDT and CDR2 YNNKEL (reference sequence). CDR3 amino acids: CASSHPGGNNYGYTF. In nucleotides, the CDR3 is TGTGCCAGCAGCCACCCAGGGGGCAATAACTATGGCTACACCTTC.

This clonotype was found once. The chain carries TRBV2 and TRBJ2-5; tentatively, D is TRBD1 (5 bases). Per the germline V gene, CDR1 is SNHLY and CDR2 is FYNNEI. This CDR3 has 13 residues. V was pared by 8 bases and J by 2 bases, with 12 bases between. This chain's CDR3 is CASRQTAQETQYF. DNA of the CDR3: TGTGCCAGCCGGCAGACAGCTCAAGAGACCCAGTACTTC.